A selection of T cell receptor beta chains follows, all from one sample in a study of blood T cell repertoires in COVID-19. The assay was immunoSEQ multiplex PCR, and TCRdb's table has in-frame clones only and misses some. The sample records roughly 200,000 clones, around 85% being singletons. Sequencing was carried out using PBMCs or T cells enriched from blood (not recorded which). Receptors were obtained from a man aged 40-50 years who had recovered from COVID-19. Each CDR3 is given with its conserved first and last residue. Each record gives: CDR3 protein, CDR3 DNA, CDR3 length, D gene, clone size, V gene, J gene. D genes are given only for firm matches. Where a row states a size, it is once, few, many or the class of an expanded clone; other rows omit it.

CASSLGHRDAYEQYF	TGCGCCAGCAGCTTGGGTCACAGGGACGCCTACGAGCAGTACTTC	15	-	-	TRBV5-1	TRBJ2-7
CASSLVGKAEAFF	TGCGCCAGCAGCTTGGTGGGCAAAGCTGAAGCTTTCTTT	13	-	-	TRBV5-1	TRBJ1-1
CAWTTPGQGNTGELFF	TGTGCCTGGACTACCCCGGGACAGGGGAACACCGGGGAGCTGTTTTTT	16	TRBD1	-	TRBV30	TRBJ2-2
CASGTDTSSYNSPLHF	TGTGCCAGCGGGACAGACACTAGCTCCTATAATTCACCCCTCCACTTT	16	TRBD1	-	TRBV19	TRBJ1-6
CASSLSSGPQHF	TGTGCCAGCAGTCTATCCTCGGGGCCCCAGCATTTT	12	-	-	TRBV28	TRBJ1-5
CATLQQGLGPLYEQYF	TGTGCCACCCTTCAACAGGGCCTGGGGCCCCTCTACGAGCAGTACTTC	16	-	-	TRBV10-3	TRBJ2-7
CASSASRTGSTDTQYF	TGTGCCAGCAGCGCCTCGAGGACAGGGTCGACAGATACGCAGTATTTT	16	TRBD1	-	TRBV9	TRBJ2-3
CASSGEVTGSGTQYF	TGTGCCAGCAGCGGAGAAGTGACAGGGTCCGGTACGCAGTATTTT	15	TRBD1	-	TRBV9	TRBJ2-3
CASSSPSGGLTDTQYF	TGTGCCAGCAGCTCCCCCAGCGGGGGTCTCACAGATACGCAGTATTTT	16	TRBD2	-	TRBV11-3	TRBJ2-3
CATRGGGVLTNQPQHF	TGTGCCACCAGAGGAGGGGGGGTCCTTACCAATCAGCCCCAGCATTTT	16	-	once	TRBV24-1	TRBJ1-5
CASSFTSGGAGKQYF	TGTGCCAGCAGCTTTACTAGCGGGGGGGCCGGAAAGCAGTATTTT	15	TRBD2	-	TRBV7-3	TRBJ2-3
CSVAPTGSSYEQYF	TGCAGCGTTGCCCCGACAGGGAGCTCCTACGAGCAGTACTTC	14	TRBD1	-	TRBV29-1	TRBJ2-7
CASRPIGKNTEAFF	TGCGCCAGCAGACCTATCGGGAAGAACACTGAAGCTTTCTTT	14	-	-	TRBV4-1	TRBJ1-1
CATSPGFADTQYF	TGTGCCACCAGCCCAGGGTTCGCAGATACGCAGTATTTT	13	-	-	TRBV24-1	TRBJ2-3
CASSAGPLAGVYEQYF	TGTGCCAGCAGCGCTGGCCCTCTAGCGGGGGTATACGAGCAGTACTTC	16	TRBD2	-	TRBV11-2	TRBJ2-7
CAWDDRAVQPQHF	TGTGCCTGGGATGACAGGGCAGTCCAGCCCCAGCATTTT	13	TRBD1	-	TRBV30	TRBJ1-5
CASRIKGQGTKQYF	TGTGCCAGCAGGATTAAGGGACAGGGTACGAAGCAGTACTTC	14	TRBD1	-	TRBV6-5	TRBJ2-7
CASSVAGGAEQYF	TGTGCCAGCAGCGTAGCTGGCGGGGCCGAGCAGTACTTC	13	-	-	TRBV9	TRBJ2-7
CASSHRTAGQSRGYTF	TGTGCCAGCAGCCATAGAACCGCCGGACAGAGCCGCGGCTACACCTTC	16	-	few	TRBV3-1/TRBV3-2	TRBJ1-2
CASNSPLREGLNEQFF	TGTGCCAGTAATTCCCCCCTGCGGGAGGGTTTGAATGAGCAGTTCTTC	16	TRBD2	once	TRBV19	TRBJ2-1
CASSGRVSPQHF	TGTGCCAGCAGTGGCCGGGTATCGCCCCAGCATTTT	12	-	-	TRBV12-3/TRBV12-4	TRBJ1-5
CASSERAREGGELFF	TGTGCCAGCAGTGAACGAGCCCGGGAGGGCGGGGAGCTGTTTTTT	15	TRBD2	-	TRBV6-1	TRBJ2-2
CASTAQGLRNTIYF	TGTGCCAGCACCGCTCAGGGGCTCAGAAACACCATATATTTT	14	-	-	TRBV2	TRBJ1-3
CASSVQGGNEQFF	TGTGCCAGCTCGGTCCAAGGGGGCAATGAGCAGTTCTTC	13	-	-	TRBV5-8	TRBJ2-1
CASSISRGREKLFF	TGTGCCAGTAGTATAAGCAGGGGTAGGGAAAAACTGTTTTTT	14	-	-	TRBV19	TRBJ1-4
CASSPLPTNEQFF	TGTGCCAGCTCACCACTGCCTACCAATGAGCAGTTCTTC	13	-	-	TRBV18	TRBJ2-1
CASNDPQGRGYTF	TGTGCCAGTAACGATCCCCAGGGCCGTGGCTACACCTTC	13	-	-	TRBV19	TRBJ1-2
CSVNSGSRNEQFF	TGCAGCGTTAATAGCGGGAGTAGGAATGAGCAGTTCTTC	13	TRBD2	-	TRBV29-1	TRBJ2-1
CASRGDSSWADTQYF	TGCGCCAGCAGAGGGGACAGTTCCTGGGCAGATACGCAGTATTTT	15	TRBD1	-	TRBV10-2	TRBJ2-3
CASTITGGQSYGYTF	TGTGCCAGTACCATTACCGGGGGGCAATCGTATGGCTACACCTTC	15	-	-	TRBV19	TRBJ1-2
CASSKIQGPDTIYF	TGTGCCAGCAGTAAAATACAGGGACCGGACACCATATATTTT	14	-	few	TRBV6-5	TRBJ1-3
CASSQEARARYGYTF	TGTGCCAGCAGCCAAGAAGCCAGGGCGAGGTATGGCTACACCTTC	15	-	-	TRBV4-2	TRBJ1-2
CASRGERELEETQYF	TGTGCCAGCAGGGGGGAGCGGGAGCTCGAGGAGACCCAGTACTTC	15	TRBD2	-	TRBV2	TRBJ2-5
CASSYGGLANEQFF	TGTGCCAGCAGTTACGGGGGACTGGCCAATGAGCAGTTCTTC	14	-	-	TRBV6-5	TRBJ2-1
CASRESEIIQETQYF	TGCGCCAGCAGAGAATCCGAGATAATTCAAGAGACCCAGTACTTC	15	-	-	TRBV5-1	TRBJ2-5
CASSLAGRGTGELFF	TGTGCCAGCAGCTTAGCCGGCAGGGGTACCGGGGAGCTGTTTTTT	15	-	-	TRBV5-8	TRBJ2-2
CASSIEQTYGYTF	TGTGCCAGTAGTATTGAACAGACCTATGGCTACACCTTC	13	-	few	TRBV19	TRBJ1-2
CASFSSLVYNEQFF	TGTGCCAGCTTTTCATCCCTAGTCTACAATGAGCAGTTCTTC	14	-	-	TRBV6-5	TRBJ2-1
CASTHPTGGVEKLFF	TGTGCCAGCACCCACCCGACAGGGGGCGTCGAAAAACTGTTTTTT	15	TRBD1	-	TRBV2	TRBJ1-4
CASSPGTGLEKLFF	TGTGCCAGCAGTCCCGGGACAGGGCTCGAAAAACTGTTTTTT	14	TRBD1	-	TRBV28	TRBJ1-4
CASSPIESSYEQYF	TGTGCCAGCAGTCCAATCGAGAGCTCCTACGAGCAGTACTTC	14	-	-	TRBV27	TRBJ2-7
CASTRLAGGPAGEQFF	TGCGCCAGCACCAGACTAGCGGGAGGGCCAGCGGGAGAGCAGTTCTTC	16	TRBD2	few	TRBV5-1	TRBJ2-1
CASSLRDRISTDTQYF	TGTGCCAGTAGTCTCCGGGACAGGATCAGCACAGATACGCAGTATTTT	16	TRBD1	-	TRBV19	TRBJ2-3
CASRQGNQPQHF	TGCGCCAGCAGGCAGGGAAATCAGCCCCAGCATTTT	12	-	few	TRBV10-2	TRBJ1-5
CASRGGTPVNYGYTF	TGTGCCAGCAGGGGAGGGACGCCTGTAAACTATGGCTACACCTTC	15	-	-	TRBV27	TRBJ1-2
CASSLEQWLEPQHF	TGTGCCAGCAGTTTAGAACAGTGGCTGGAGCCCCAGCATTTT	14	-	-	TRBV28	TRBJ1-5
CASSVAGGGEKLFF	TGTGCCAGCAGCGTAGCGGGGGGTGGCGAAAAACTGTTTTTT	14	-	-	TRBV9	TRBJ1-4
CASSVDRGHYGYTF	TGTGCCAGCAGCGTGGACAGGGGTCACTATGGCTACACCTTC	14	TRBD1	-	TRBV9	TRBJ1-2
CASSPEFGAFF	TGTGCCAGTAGCCCGGAGTTCGGGGCTTTCTTT	11	-	-	TRBV19	TRBJ1-1
CATSRDPDSSYEQYF	TGTGCCACCAGCAGAGATCCGGACAGCTCCTACGAGCAGTACTTC	15	-	-	TRBV15	TRBJ2-7
CASLPTSGGVTGELFF	TGTGCCAGCTTACCGACTAGCGGGGGGGTGACCGGGGAGCTGTTTTTT	16	TRBD2	-	TRBV2	TRBJ2-2
CASSIGTGFEAFF	TGTGCCAGTAGTATAGGGACAGGATTTGAAGCTTTCTTT	13	TRBD1	-	TRBV19	TRBJ1-1
CASSQLAGGGAGELFF	TGCGCCAGCAGTCAACTAGCGGGGGGAGGCGCCGGGGAGCTGTTTTTT	16	TRBD2	-	TRBV4-1	TRBJ2-2
CASSPGAANYGYTF	TGTGCCAGCAGTCCAGGGGCCGCTAACTATGGCTACACCTTC	14	-	-	TRBV28	TRBJ1-2
CASRDGGSTDTQYF	TGCGCCAGCAGAGACGGCGGGAGCACAGATACGCAGTATTTT	14	-	-	TRBV5-1	TRBJ2-3